Listed here are 6 T cell receptor beta chains from one sample, sequenced in a study of spatial heterogeneity in lung cancer. Each CDR3 protein gets one entry after TCRdb re-called the 5' RACE reads with MiXCR. The table lists approximately 52,000 distinct CDR3 sequences, around 6.7% of them singletons, with about 3.1% in the top ten. This sample's time point: sample taken at primary tumor resection. Unsorted samples of tumor, nontumor lung or frozen PBMC had their whole RNA sequenced. The specimen comprised PBMCs, sampled at surgery. All receptors come from a female donor with early-stage non-small cell lung cancer.

Ten or more counts support this clonotype. V is TRBV6-2 or TRBV6-3 and J is TRBJ2-7; D not resolved. The CDR3 contains 12 residues. The V gene lost 6 bases and the J gene lost 2 bases, with 8 bases spanning the gap. Germline-derived CDR1 and CDR2 are MNHEY and SVGEGT. The chain's CDR3 is CASRELPYEQYF. The CDR3 DNA is TGTGCCAGCAGGGAGCTTCCCTACGAGCAGTACTTC.

This clonotype was counted a few times. The chain has TRBV20-1 and TRBJ2-3; D gene uncertain. V gave up 3 bases and J gave up 6 bases, with 13 bases separating them. The germline gives CDR1 DFQATT, CDR2 SNEGSKA (reference sequence). The CDR3 sequence is 13 residues long. CDR3 DNA sequence: TGCAGTGCTAGCCTTGGATTCTTCGATACGCAGTATTTT. Translation gives CSASLGFFDTQYF.

This clonotype has only a few counts. The chain joins TRBV5-1 to TRBJ1-1; 7 nucleotides match TRBD1. The trim removed 4 bases at V and 4 bases at J, leaving 7 bases unmatched. Looked up from germline, CDR1 is SGHRS and CDR2 is YFSETQ. The CDR3 is made up of 14 amino acids. CDR3 loop: CASSVTGYSTEAFF. CDR3 sequence (DNA): TGCGCCAGCAGCGTGACAGGGTACTCCACTGAAGCTTTCTTT.

This clonotype was observed at least ten times. The rearrangement links TRBV20-1 to TRBJ2-3; tentatively, D is TRBD2 (6 bases). V was pared by 0 bases and J by 2 bases, with 27 bases between. The CDR3 length is 20 residues. Germline V gives CDR1 DFQATT, CDR2 SNEGSKA (reference sequence). DNA for the CDR3: TGCAGTGCTAGAGATGCGGCTCGCTCTAGCTGGGAGGTCCTCACAGATACGCAGTATTTT. Amino acids: CSARDAARSSWEVLTDTQYF.

This clonotype was counted at least ten times. CDR3 in DNA: TGTGCCAGCAGCTCTAGCGGGGGAGGTTACAATGAGCAGTTCTTC. It encodes CASSSSGGGYNEQFF. The chain uses TRBV7-2 and TRBJ2-1, with 10 positions matching TRBD2. Germline CDR1 reads SGHTA; CDR2 reads FQGNSA. V was clipped by 4 bases and J by 4 bases; unmatched bases: 4. The CDR3 runs to 15 residues.

The table lists this clonotype with a few counts. The V call is TRBV18, the J call TRBJ2-1, with D maybe TRBD1 (7 bases). V lost 6 bases and J 3 bases, leaving 12 bases between the germline ends. Germline lookup yields CDR1 KGHSH and CDR2 LQKENI. CDR3 length equals 14 residues. CDR3 region: CASSAGQLYNEQFF. CDR3 DNA: TGTGCCAGCTCCGCGGGACAGCTCTACAATGAGCAGTTCTTC.